This TCR beta chain emerged from a study of blood T cell repertoires in COVID-19. The V segment lost 4 bases and the J segment 8 bases; nucleotides outside the gene matches: 5. The CDR3 covers 14 residues. Germline assignment: CDR1 SNHLY and CDR2 FYNNEI. The protocol was immunoSEQ multiplex PCR, while the TCRdb copy is restricted to in-frame clones and leaves out a portion. Of some 59,000 clones listed, 89% were seen once; the top ten hold 1.6%. This receptor was taken from a man aged 60 to 75 with acute or convalescent COVID-19. Sequencing was carried out using peripheral blood. V gene TRBV2 combines with J gene TRBJ1-4, with 9 bases identical to TRBD1. This chain's CDR3 is CASSVDRGDEKLFF. CDR3 in DNA: TGTGCCAGCAGTGTGGACAGGGGAGACGAAAAACTGTTTTTT.